The T cell receptor beta chain described here comes from a study of post-analysis software for immune sequencing data. After removal of 7 bases from V and 5 bases from J, the junction contained 9 bases not matched to a gene. CDR1 is SQVTM and CDR2 is ANQGSEA in the germline V gene. The CDR3 totals 13 residues. Notes on the study in general: Multiple sclerosis patients showed significantly lower normalized Chao1 diversity than controls did. TRBV5-6, TRBV5-1 and TRBV20-1 were among a few TRBV segments more frequent in patients than controls. Samples prepared in the same batch strongly co-clustered by F measure.

Unique molecular identifiers were carried by the TCR beta cDNA libraries. The source material, roughly 0.9 to 11 million T cells, gave rise to about 520,000 cDNA molecules. TCRdb itself ran the PCR reads through MiXCR, one entry per CDR3 protein. The sample consists of roughly 600,000 distinct CDR3 sequences, 44% of them appearing once. In its sample, this clonotype was seen once. Its antigen is not identified. The receptor comes from a girl aged 5-17 years with multiple sclerosis. The V gene is TRBV29-1, the J gene TRBJ1-1; 8 bases match TRBD1. The specimen was blood. The CDR3 spells CSAPGQDETEAFF. The CDR3 DNA is TGCAGCGCTCCGGGACAGGACGAAACTGAAGCTTTCTTT. The whole variable domain, filled in from reference TRBV29-1 and TRBJ1-1, reads SAVISQKPSRDICQRGTSLTIQCQVDSQVTMMFWYRQQPGQSLTLIATANQGSEATYESGFVIDKFPISRPNLTFSTLTVSNMSPEDSSIYLCSAPGQDETEAFFGQGTRLTVV.